A selection of T cell receptor beta chains follows, all from one sample in a study of cytomegalovirus exposure and HLA in healthy donors. Method: immunoSEQ multiplex PCR; TCRdb's copy keeps in-frame clones and lacks some. This sample has around 140,000 clones; approximately 64% occur once, and the top ten carry 2.4%. Specimen: PBMCs. Receptors were obtained from a woman aged 40 to 50 in good health and CMV-seronegative. CDR3s include the opening cysteine and the closing phenylalanine or tryptophan. A D gene is named only where the DNA matches it firmly. The size of a clone is reported for some rows only, either as once, few or many, or as a class for expanded clones.

TRBD1 TRBJ1-1 NA TRBV4-2 CASSQDADRVGAVRAEAFF TGTGCCAGCAGCCAAGACGCAGACAGGGTGGGGGCGGTTAGGGCTGAAGCTTTCTTT
TRBD2 TRBJ2-1 NA TRBV15 CATSRDLAGGFYNEQFF TGTGCCACCAGCAGAGACCTAGCGGGGGGGTTCTACAATGAGCAGTTCTTC
NA TRBJ1-1 few TRBV11-2 CASSFRQVNTEAFF TGTGCCAGCAGCTTCCGACAGGTAAACACTGAAGCTTTCTTT
TRBD2 TRBJ2-1 once TRBV15 CATSRGSGGDYNEQFF TGTGCCACCAGCAGAGGGAGCGGGGGGGACTACAATGAGCAGTTCTTC
TRBD1 TRBJ1-5 NA TRBV6-6 CASSQQGGSNQPQHF TGTGCCAGCAGTCAACAGGGGGGAAGCAATCAGCCCCAGCATTTT
NA TRBJ1-1 NA TRBV7-2 CASSPRHPNTEAFF TGTGCCAGCAGCCCTCGACACCCGAACACTGAAGCTTTCTTT
NA TRBJ1-1 few TRBV7-9 CASSPESYTEAFF TGTGCCAGCAGCCCAGAAAGTTACACTGAAGCTTTCTTT
NA TRBJ1-1 medium-sized TRBV6-6 CASTQGQGVNTEAFF TGTGCCAGCACACAAGGGCAGGGCGTGAACACTGAAGCTTTCTTT
NA TRBJ2-7 few TRBV7-9 CASSPTSVQLGEQYF TGTGCCAGCAGCCCGACTAGTGTTCAACTTGGCGAGCAGTACTTC
NA TRBJ2-1 NA TRBV29-1 CSGRRGRTTNEQFF TGCAGCGGAAGGCGGGGGCGTACTACGAATGAGCAGTTCTTC
NA TRBJ1-5 NA TRBV7-2 CASSSLLSQPQHF TGTGCCAGCAGCTCCCTGCTATCCCAGCCCCAGCATTTT
TRBD1 TRBJ2-5 NA TRBV7-2 CASSQDRGETQYF TGTGCCAGCAGCCAAGACAGGGGAGAGACCCAGTACTTC
NA TRBJ2-1 NA TRBV18 CASSPLGTNNEQFF TGTGCCAGCTCACCACTGGGCACCAACAATGAGCAGTTCTTC
TRBD1 TRBJ1-4 NA TRBV6-4 CASSEGQGTEKLFF TGTGCCAGCAGTGAAGGACAGGGCACTGAAAAACTGTTTTTT
TRBD2 TRBJ2-5 NA TRBV4-1 CASSPRLAGQETQYF TGCGCCAGCAGCCCCCGACTAGCGGGACAAGAGACCCAGTACTTC
TRBD1 TRBJ1-1 few TRBV12-5 CASGSWDRANTEAFF TGTGCTAGTGGTTCGTGGGACAGGGCTAACACTGAAGCTTTCTTT
NA TRBJ2-7 NA TRBV19 CASSAKTGSGEQYF TGTGCCAGTAGTGCCAAGACAGGGAGCGGGGAGCAGTACTTC
NA TRBJ2-7 NA TRBV27 CASSAGSYEQYF TGTGCCAGCAGTGCGGGATCTTACGAGCAGTACTTC
NA TRBJ1-6 NA TRBV7-9 CASRMVGSSYNSPLHF TGTGCCAGCAGGATGGTAGGGAGCTCCTATAATTCACCCCTCCACTTT
TRBD1 TRBJ2-1 NA TRBV11-2 CASRSARGSSYNEQFF TGTGCCAGCAGGTCAGCCAGGGGGAGCTCCTACAATGAGCAGTTCTTC
NA TRBJ1-1 NA TRBV6-6 CASSLREGRTEAFF TGTGCCAGCAGCCTTCGGGAGGGGAGAACTGAAGCTTTCTTT
TRBD1 TRBJ2-7 NA TRBV18 CASSPPDRGDEQYF TGTGCCAGCTCACCACCGGACAGGGGGGATGAGCAGTACTTC
NA TRBJ2-5 NA TRBV11-3 CASSPVRGGDQETQYF TGTGCCAGCAGTCCCGTCCGAGGAGGGGACCAAGAGACCCAGTACTTC
NA TRBJ1-1 few TRBV10-3 CAISDTWWAGDPEAFF TGTGCCATCAGTGACACTTGGTGGGCAGGGGATCCTGAAGCTTTCTTT
NA TRBJ2-4 NA TRBV28 CASSVGAFLTQNIQYF TGTGCCAGCAGTGTTGGGGCGTTCTTAACCCAAAACATTCAGTACTTC
NA TRBJ1-2 NA TRBV7-9 CASSSQGDLANYGYTF TGTGCCAGCAGCTCCCAAGGGGATTTAGCTAACTATGGCTACACCTTC
TRBD2 TRBJ2-7 large TRBV5-5 CASSFLISGASYEQYF TGTGCCAGCAGCTTCCTTATTAGCGGGGCCTCCTACGAGCAGTACTTC
NA TRBJ2-4 NA TRBV7-3 CASSLGPPPNIQYF TGTGCCAGCAGCTTAGGCCCGCCACCAAACATTCAGTACTTC
TRBD1 TRBJ1-5 few TRBV5-5 CASSIWTGPYQPQHF TGTGCCAGCAGCATCTGGACAGGACCCTATCAGCCCCAGCATTTT
TRBD1 TRBJ1-5 NA TRBV7-9 CASSLATGQVRRDQPQHF TGTGCCAGCAGCTTGGCAACGGGACAGGTTAGGAGGGATCAGCCCCAGCATTTT
NA TRBJ2-3 NA TRBV6-1 CASAGRQGDTQYF TGTGCCAGCGCGGGACGGCAGGGAGATACGCAGTATTTT
NA TRBJ1-2 NA TRBV4-3 CASSPDLEGADSGYTF TGCGCCAGCAGCCCAGACCTGGAAGGCGCCGACTCCGGCTACACCTTC
TRBD1 TRBJ2-1 NA TRBV6-1 CASNDRDRVYNEQFF TGTGCCAGCAACGACCGGGACAGAGTTTACAATGAGCAGTTCTTC
TRBD2 TRBJ2-7 NA TRBV6-6 CASGLTSGVGEQYF TGTGCCAGCGGATTGACTAGCGGGGTAGGTGAGCAGTACTTC
TRBD1 TRBJ1-5 NA TRBV19 CASSMGTGRRGQPQHF TGTGCCAGTAGTATGGGGACAGGGCGACGTGGTCAGCCCCAGCATTTT
NA TRBJ1-2 few TRBV4-1 CASSQSGGTGALYGYTF TGCGCCAGCAGCCAAAGTGGGGGCACTGGGGCCCTCTATGGCTACACCTTC
TRBD2 TRBJ2-5 few TRBV9 CASSVTGTSKETQYF TGTGCCAGCAGCGTAACGGGGACTAGCAAAGAGACCCAGTACTTC
TRBD1 TRBJ2-3 NA TRBV6-5 CASSYGSTGAEDTQYF TGTGCCAGCAGTTACGGATCGACAGGGGCGGAAGATACGCAGTATTTT
NA TRBJ1-5 once TRBV19 CASRQQGMSNQPQHF TGTGCCAGTAGACAGCAGGGAATGAGCAATCAGCCCCAGCATTTT
TRBD1 TRBJ2-1 NA TRBV9 CASSVDRGVNEQFF TGTGCCAGCAGCGTAGACAGGGGTGTAAATGAGCAGTTCTTC
NA TRBJ2-7 few TRBV19 CASSKIGSASRMPYEQYF TGTGCCAGTAGTAAGATCGGAAGCGCCTCCCGTATGCCCTACGAGCAGTACTTC
NA TRBJ1-5 NA TRBV21-1 CASSKGLPEGDQPQHF TGTGCCAGCAGCAAAGGCCTCCCAGAGGGCGATCAGCCCCAGCATTTT
NA TRBJ1-6 NA TRBV5-1 CASSSWGVRNSPLHF TGCGCCAGCAGCTCTTGGGGGGTGCGGAATTCACCCCTCCACTTT
NA TRBJ2-1 NA TRBV27 CASSPQGYNEQFF TGTGCCAGCAGTCCCCAGGGCTACAATGAGCAGTTCTTC
NA TRBJ2-3 NA TRBV7-3 CASSPQGTDTQYF TGTGCCAGCAGCCCTCAGGGAACAGATACGCAGTATTTT
TRBD1 TRBJ2-3 NA TRBV2 CASSGDRGTDTQYF TGTGCCAGCAGCGGGGACAGGGGCACAGATACGCAGTATTTT